The sequence of this T cell receptor beta chain was determined in a study of cytotoxic CD8 clonotypes in ibrutinib-treated CLL. Looking at the study overall: Responses comprised 25 or so partial and 2 complete; at median around 6 years, approximately 15 remained remitted and about 12 progressed.

This table comes from immunoSEQ multiplex PCR, and its TCRdb copy is limited to in-frame clones, with some not included. The sample consists of roughly 180,000 clones, about four fifths of them appearing once. V lost 3 bases and J lost 3, with 14 bases in between. From germline, CDR1 is GTSNPN and CDR2 SVGIG (reference sequence). This CDR3 has 14 residues. The chain couples TRBV30 to TRBJ2-5, with D perhaps given as TRBD1 or TRBD2 (5 bases each). The source of this sequence is a human donor with chronic lymphocytic leukemia. Sample: PBMCs, taken after 24 months of ibrutinib treatment. The CDR3 loop reads CAWRPPGPKETQYF. The CDR3 DNA is TGTGCCTGGAGGCCCCCGGGACCGAAAGAGACCCAGTACTTC.